This TCR beta chain was sequenced for a study of T-cell reconstitution after alpha-beta-depleted transplantation in children. This clonotype was observed a handful of times. Antigen unknown. Molecular barcoding with unique molecular identifiers was used for the TCRbeta library. TCRdb reprocessed the PCR reads via MiXCR and lists one record per CDR3 protein. The sample has tens of thousands of distinct CDR3 sequences, 18% seen once. Notes on the study in general: At around two months after transplant, the alpha-beta T cells were reportedly derived from several hundred expanded clones that came from non-depleted graft cells. There were some patients whose high TCRbeta diversity at day 60 came from surviving recipient T cells and thymic progenitors. By one year post-transplant, T-cell counts and diversity largely arose from T cells that were newly produced.

V lost 4 bases and J 0 bases, leaving 13 bases between the germline ends. This CDR3 region has 16 residues. Germline lookup yields CDR1 MGHRA and CDR2 YSYEKL. This clonotype was obtained from a male patient aged 2 to 10 who had a stem cell transplant for acute lymphoblastic leukemia, so the T cells may come from the graft donor. The V and J genes are TRBV4-1 and TRBJ2-1; D is uncertain. Sequencing used PBMCs, mostly from graft donor cells, obtained 360 days after TCRalphabeta/CD19-depleted stem cell transplant. CDR3 sequence (DNA): TGCGCCAGCAGCCTCAAGGCGGTCAGCTCCTACAATGAGCAGTTCTTC. This sequence encodes CASSLKAVSSYNEQFF.